The TCR beta chain described here comes from a study of T cells expressing NK-cell markers. About the study: Sorted CD3+CD56+NKG2C+, CD3+CD56+NKG2C- and CD3+CD56-NKG2C+ T-cell subsets were beta-chain profiled. Seven donors tested HCMV-seropositive and one tested seronegative among the eight sequenced.

Study-level findings and limits: The leading position in the CD3+CD56-NKG2C+ fraction of four donors also went to these clonotypes.

The germline CDR1 and CDR2 sequences are SGHRS and YFSETQ. This CDR3 has 14 residues. Turning to this clonotype: Its antigen is undetermined.

5'RACE template switching built TCR beta cDNA with unique molecular identifiers. TCRdb reprocessed the 5' RACE reads and reports one entry per CDR3 protein, with no DNA. This sample contains 300,000 to 500,000 distinct CDR3 sequences. The sequenced material came from blood T cells: a sorted CD56 or NKG2C T cell subset, CD4+ or CD8+ T cells, or bulk PBMC T cells (not recorded which). The sequence was obtained from a woman between 45 and 65 years old in good health. This chain connects TRBV5-1 to TRBJ1-1; no DNA is available, so the TRBD1 call from TCRdb remains unchecked. Here the CDR3 reads CASSLVPPQTEAFF.